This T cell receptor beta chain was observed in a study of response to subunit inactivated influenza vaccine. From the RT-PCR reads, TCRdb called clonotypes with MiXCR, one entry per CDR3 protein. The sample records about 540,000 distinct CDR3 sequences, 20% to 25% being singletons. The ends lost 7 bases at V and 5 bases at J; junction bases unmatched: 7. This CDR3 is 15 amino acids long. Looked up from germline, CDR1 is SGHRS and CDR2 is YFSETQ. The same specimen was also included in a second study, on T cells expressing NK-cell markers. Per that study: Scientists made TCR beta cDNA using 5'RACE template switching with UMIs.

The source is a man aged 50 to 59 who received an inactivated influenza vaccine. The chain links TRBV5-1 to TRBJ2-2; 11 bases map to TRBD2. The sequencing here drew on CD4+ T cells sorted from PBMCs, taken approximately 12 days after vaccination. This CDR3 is CASEASGGKTGELFF. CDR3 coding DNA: TGCGCCAGCGAGGCTAGCGGGGGGAAAACCGGGGAGCTGTTTTTT.